This T cell receptor beta chain was captured in a study of cytomegalovirus exposure and HLA in healthy donors (dated by TCRdb to the late 2010s). With respect to the entire study: An earlier analysis of roughly 610 of the donors reported 276 Gb of sequence data and 117 million unique TCR beta sequences obtained from about 179 million T cells. Approximately 310 gigabases of sequencing data and approximately 80 million unique TCR sequences were included in an early release covering about 700 HLA-typed donors. Of the 300 to 450 genotyped donors, less than 90% were placed in the genetic ancestry cluster associated with self-reported Caucasian donors. The study aimed to test whether cataloging public T cell receptors could reveal signatures of past pathogen exposure. The study profiled the T cell repertoires of 550 to 700 subjects by immunosequencing and related them to cytomegalovirus serostatus. Along with the approximately 650-subject first cohort, a separate validation cohort of over a hundred different subjects was used. The study combined high-throughput TCR immunosequencing, statistical association of individual TCRs with disease status, and machine learning to predict cytomegalovirus infection status. In a later analysis, previously published TCR beta repertoires from 550 to 700 donors were re-analyzed and high-resolution HLA genotyping was added so that TCR occurrence patterns could be studied. In the later analysis, no new phenotypic data were used to find candidate immune exposures; instead, reliance was placed on TCR beta sequences and their occurrence across donors. In an earlier analysis of 587 of the donors, high-throughput TCR beta sequencing was used to judge whether each TCR beta V gene segment behaved as functional or pseudogenic. Donor age, sex, ethnicity and CMV serostatus were collected together with the repertoire data. A later genetic analysis took genome-wide SNP genotypes for about 55% of the 666 donors and used that subset as a discovery cohort. All discovery cohort repertoires had been generated on a single sequencing platform. HLA typing included class I and class II loci at four-digit resolution. Typing coverage varied by locus: about 620-640 donors for A, B, C, DRB1 and DQB1; roughly 500 for DQA1; 600 to 610 for DPA1; some 470 for DPB1. About five DR-DQ haplotypes were treated as single units for association and clustering because of strong linkage in the cohort. Among around 400 genotyped donors of the cohort, an average of roughly 240,000 unique TCR beta nucleotide sequences were sequenced per donor, about a sixth of them non-productive.

Libraries were made using the immunoSEQ multiplex PCR assay. A mixture of 60 forward primers for TCR Vbeta segments and 13 reverse primers for TCR Jbeta segments was used in the multiplex PCR. Amplification of the CDR3 region of rearranged TCR beta genes was performed with a multiplex PCR assay on genomic DNA. The amplified TCR beta libraries were sequenced on the Illumina HiSeq System as 87-base-pair reads. The study's own analysis went as follows. In a later analysis, some 80 million unique TCR beta chains were counted across the approximately 640 repertoires, and roughly 11 million of these chains were shared by at least two donors. Raw reads were error-corrected and collapsed into unique sequences by a nearest-neighbor algorithm in which closely related sequences were merged to remove PCR and sequencing errors. To assign V, D and J gene segments, CDR3 sequences were aligned to IMGT reference sequences. For a sequence to be retained, a match of at least six nucleotides to both a V gene segment and a J gene segment was required. Rearrangements were classified as productive when the CDR3 lacked stop codons and remained in frame with V and J, and all other rearrangements were classified as non-productive. Following IMGT convention, CDR3 was defined as the stretch from the second conserved V-encoded cysteine to the conserved J-encoded phenylalanine. The earlier analysis of fewer than 700 of the donors excluded sequences that lacked an unambiguous match to a single V gene segment. An earlier analysis of fewer than 650 of the donors classified V segments as functional when productive rearrangements were above 56.7% and as segregating when the standard deviation between donors was above 5%. A statistical classification framework was developed to diagnose cytomegalovirus status using the catalog of TCR beta chain sequences. V and J gene assignment, in a later analysis, came from comparing TCR nucleotide sequences with IMGT/GENE-DB human TR gene sequences. The TCRdist pipeline was used in a later analysis to assign CDR3 sequences and most-parsimonious VDJ recombination scenarios. A later analysis defined each TCR beta chain by its CDR3 amino acid sequence plus V-gene family, and excluded reads lacking a unique V-gene family. A later analysis removed 450 to 600 highly shared, low-generation-probability nucleotide sequences to deal with suspected cross-contamination and a sequencing artifact. In a later analysis, a clonal expansion index for each public chain was calculated from normalized within-repertoire ranks of inferred template counts. A later analysis computed generation probabilities with a VDJ recombination model fitted to out-of-frame rearrangements, and checked the results against IGoR. A later analysis scored TCR-TCR, TCR-HLA and TCR-CMV co-occurrence with hypergeometric tests, applying a repertoire-size bias correction to TCR pairs. False discovery rates were estimated in a later analysis by permuting HLA or CMV assignments 20 times. In a later analysis, co-occurring TCRs were grouped using DBSCAN, with TCRdist sequence similarity added in when clustering inside HLA-allele-positive subsets. Repertoires with fewer than 30,000 or more than 120,000 public chains were left out of co-occurrence clustering, as were about 5 repertoires with anomalous nucleotide sharing. Drawn from immuneACCESS, this table holds only the in-frame rearrangements with V and J called that TCRdb kept. Clones are partly lost; checked studies trace under half to an unresolved V gene and leave the rest unexplained. D and trimming were read from the DNA, whereas the V and J calls and clone size are those reported in that table. The sample table lists roughly 180,000 clones, approximately 84% of them with a count of one. Around 4.9% of the sample goes to the ten largest clones.

The cohort comprised fewer than 700 healthy bone marrow donors. At the time of sampling, all cohort members were nominally healthy, though unrecorded immune exposures were likely present. The donor was CMV seropositive and was included in the group of some 290 seropositive cohort members. A peripheral blood sample was provided by each donor, and peripheral blood mononuclear cells were used for TCR beta sequencing. The Qiagen DNeasy Blood Extraction Kit was used to extract genomic DNA from the blood cell samples. The paper's findings and limits, for the study overall: In vitro tests confirmed that a few of the cytomegalovirus-associated TCR beta chains recognize cytomegalovirus antigens. Linkage disequilibrium might explain the correlated functional status among segregating V segments, but an unknown experimental factor could not be excluded. A further reported finding was that TCR beta sequences accurately predicted the HLA-A and HLA-B alleles for most subjects in the first cohort. A later analysis found that TCR association rates varied across HLA loci, with DRB1 alleles showing the most associated TCRs and HLA-C alleles the fewest. Across donors, most TCR sequences were observed very rarely, whereas some public TCRs were present in many individuals. Because HLA typing was unavailable for some donors at each locus, only the typed subset was used in association tests. When HLA alleles, especially DR and DQ, strongly co-occurred, attributing TCR associations to individual alleles was difficult. A cluster of highly shared sequence variants was judged likely to be a technical artifact of the sequencing pipeline. In the study, 150 to 200 TCR beta chains were listed as associated with cytomegalovirus. The authors suggested that the approach could potentially be generalized to other disease states and immunological phenotypes. The classifier was reported to diagnose cytomegalovirus status with high specificity and sensitivity in both the original and validation cohorts. CMV serostatus was the only immune exposure information available for the cohort. Most CMV-associated TCR beta chains appeared to be HLA-restricted in a later analysis, and the HLA associations seemed to be driven largely by CMV exposure. Because counts were too low, seventeen rarely observed V segments, including chromosome 9 orphons, were excluded from the earlier analysis of about 500 of the donors. In an earlier analysis of about 600 of the donors, most TCR beta V segments appeared in productive rearrangements about 90% or about 30% of the time, broadly matching IMGT annotations. Roughly uniform sequencing depth across donors was assumed in presence/absence analyses, although this assumption may not hold. Compared with equally common non-associated chains, HLA-associated TCR beta chains in a later analysis were more clonally expanded and had lower generation probabilities. According to a later genetic analysis, donors in an Asian-associated ancestry cluster had fewer N-insertions in productive TCRs than the approximately 690-donor mean. Because the 87-base-pair reads could not distinguish some IMGT-functional V segments, including TRBV6-2 and TRBV6-3, those segments were excluded. At a false discovery rate of 0.05, a later analysis linked some 17,000 TCR beta sequences to specific HLA alleles. V-gene and J-gene trimming of TCR beta chains was associated with a missense DCLRE1C variant in a later genetic analysis, and the association was replicated in an independent cohort. Several of the top co-occurrence clusters appeared to be linked to parvovirus B19, influenza, CMV and Epstein-Barr virus, according to a later analysis. This cohort had only TCR beta chains sequenced, and the lack of alpha or paired-chain data limited which features could be detected.

The germline V gene provides CDR1 SNHLY and CDR2 FYNNEI. V is pared back by 8 bases and J by 4 bases, with 14 bases lying between the germline termini. From cysteine to phenylalanine, the CDR3 is 13 amino acids long. Only the CDR3 DNA stays, 39 bases, in frame from base 1. This clone was picked up one time. The clone's antigen remains unknown. Per-nucleotide qualities are absent, and no much larger clonotype sits a single base away. The source is a girl between 10 and 17 years old in good health and CMV-seropositive. The chain links TRBV2 with TRBJ1-1, and the D gene may be TRBD1, 6 bases matching. Sequencing used PBMCs. The CDR3 reads as follows: CASGLTGSTEAFF. The DNA reads as follows: TGTGCCAGCGGACTTACAGGGTCCACTGAAGCTTTCTTT. The CDR3, completed at both ends by the reference TRBV2 and TRBJ1-1 genes, gives the full variable domain EPEVTQTPSHQVTQMGQEVILRCVPISNHLYFYWYRQILGQKVEFLVSFYNNEISEKSEIFDDQFSVERPDGSNFTLKIRSTKLEDSAMYFCASGLTGSTEAFFGQGTRLTVV.